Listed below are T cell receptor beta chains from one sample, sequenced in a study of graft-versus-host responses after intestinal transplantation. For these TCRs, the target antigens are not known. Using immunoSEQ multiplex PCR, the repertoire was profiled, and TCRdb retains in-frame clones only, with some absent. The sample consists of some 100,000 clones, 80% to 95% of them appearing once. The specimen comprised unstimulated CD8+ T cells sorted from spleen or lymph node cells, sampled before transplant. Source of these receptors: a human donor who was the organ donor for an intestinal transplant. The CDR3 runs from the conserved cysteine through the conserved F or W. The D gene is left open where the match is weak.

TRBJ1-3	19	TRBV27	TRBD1	TGTGCCAGCAGTCCCGACCCCCCGCGGACAGGCGAAGATGGAAACACCATATATTTT	CASSPDPPRTGEDGNTIYF
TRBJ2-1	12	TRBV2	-	TGTGCCAGCAGTACACAGGGTACTGAGCAGTTCTTC	CASSTQGTEQFF
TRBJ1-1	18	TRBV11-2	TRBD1	TGTGCCAGCGGCCCCTGGGGGACAGGTGACGCCTTGAACACTGAAGCTTTCTTT	CASGPWGTGDALNTEAFF
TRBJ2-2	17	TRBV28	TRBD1	TGTGCCAGCAGTTTTGCATCCGAGACAGGGATCACCGGGGAGCTGTTTTTT	CASSFASETGITGELFF
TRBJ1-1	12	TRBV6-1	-	TGTGCCAGCAGTGAACTGAAGCCTGAAGCTTTCTTT	CASSELKPEAFF
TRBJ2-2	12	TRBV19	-	TGTGCCAGTAGTATACTGACCGGGGAGCTGTTTTTT	CASSILTGELFF
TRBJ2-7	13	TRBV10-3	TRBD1	TGTGCCATCAGGGGACAGGGACTTTACGAGCAGTACTTC	CAIRGQGLYEQYF
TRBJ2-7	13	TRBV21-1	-	TGTGCCAGCAGCAAAGATTCGGTCGCAGAGCAGTACTTC	CASSKDSVAEQYF
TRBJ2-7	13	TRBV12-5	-	TGTGCTAGTGGTTTGGGGGGGAGGTACGAGCAGTACTTC	CASGLGGRYEQYF
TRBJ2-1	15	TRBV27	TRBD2	TGTGCCAGCTCCCTCAGCGGGAGCTCCTACAATGAGCAGTTCTTC	CASSLSGSSYNEQFF
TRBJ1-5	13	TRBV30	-	TGTGCCTGGAGTGTATCCGCGAGGCAGCCCCAGCATTTT	CAWSVSARQPQHF
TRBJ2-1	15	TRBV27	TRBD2	TGTGCCAGCAGTTTAGGAGCGGGAGCCTCCAATGAGCAGTTCTTC	CASSLGAGASNEQFF
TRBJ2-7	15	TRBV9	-	TGTGCCAGCAGCGTAGCTTCGAGCGAAGGCTACGAGCAGTACTTC	CASSVASSEGYEQYF
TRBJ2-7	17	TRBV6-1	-	TGTGCCAGCAGTGAATTTCGTGCGGCAGGGGTGGGGTACGAGCAGTACTTC	CASSEFRAAGVGYEQYF
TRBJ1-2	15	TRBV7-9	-	TGTGCCAGCAGCCTGGGTGGTGAGGCGGGAAGCGGCTACACCTTC	CASSLGGEAGSGYTF
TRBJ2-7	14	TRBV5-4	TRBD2	TGTGCCAGCAGTTTGACTAGCGGGGATTACGAGCAGTACTTC	CASSLTSGDYEQYF
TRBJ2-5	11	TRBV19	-	TGTGCCAGTAGTATTCGAGAGACCCAGTACTTC	CASSIRETQYF
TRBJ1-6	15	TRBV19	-	TGTGCCAGTAGTCCGGGGTGGGGGGGAGGATCACCCCTCCACTTT	CASSPGWGGGSPLHF
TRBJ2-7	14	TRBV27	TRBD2	TGTGCCAGCAGTTTATCAGCGGGGGTCCCCGAGCAGTACTTC	CASSLSAGVPEQYF
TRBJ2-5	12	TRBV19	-	TGTGCCAGTAGCGGGGGAAAGAGGACCCAGTACTTC	CASSGGKRTQYF
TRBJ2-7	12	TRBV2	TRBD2	TGTGCCAGCCGGGACTACTTCTACGAGCAGTACTTC	CASRDYFYEQYF
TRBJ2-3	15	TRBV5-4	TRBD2	TGTGCCAGCAGCTTGACTAGCGGGTACACAGATACGCAGTATTTT	CASSLTSGYTDTQYF
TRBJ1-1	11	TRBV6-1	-	TGTGCCAGCAGAGGACAGCCCGAAGCTTTCTTT	CASRGQPEAFF
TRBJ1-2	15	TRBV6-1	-	TGTGCCAGCAGTGAAGGGCGGGGGGGCTACTATGGCTACACCTTC	CASSEGRGGYYGYTF
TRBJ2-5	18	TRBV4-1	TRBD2	TGCGCCAGCAGCCAAGAATGGGGACTAGCGGGGGGTTGGGTGACCCAGTACTTC	CASSQEWGLAGGWVTQYF
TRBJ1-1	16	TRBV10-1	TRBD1	TGCGCCAGCAGTGCGGGGACAGGGGGCCATTTATATGAAGCTTTCTTT	CASSAGTGGHLYEAFF
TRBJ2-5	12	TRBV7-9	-	TGTGCCAGCAGTTCTATTAAAGAGACCCAGTACTTC	CASSSIKETQYF
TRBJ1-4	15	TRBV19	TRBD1	TGTGCCAGTAGGTCTCTCGGGACAGGTAATGAAAAACTGTTTTTT	CASRSLGTGNEKLFF
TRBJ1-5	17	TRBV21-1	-	TGTGCCAGCAGTGGAAAAGGGACAGGGGGCCACTATCAGCCCCAGCATTTT	CASSGKGTGGHYQPQHF
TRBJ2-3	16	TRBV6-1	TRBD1	TGTGCCAGCAGTGAAGCTGATCACAGGGGCGCAGATACGCAGTATTTT	CASSEADHRGADTQYF
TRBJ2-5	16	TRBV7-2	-	TGTGCCAGCAGCTTAGAGGGGGATGACGTCAGAGAGACCCAGTACTTC	CASSLEGDDVRETQYF
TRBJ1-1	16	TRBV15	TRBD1	TGTGCCACCAGCAGAGGGGACAGGGGAGCGAACACTGAAGCTTTCTTT	CATSRGDRGANTEAFF
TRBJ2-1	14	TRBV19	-	TGTGCCAGTACCCCTAGCGCCTCCTACAATGAGCAGTTCTTC	CASTPSASYNEQFF
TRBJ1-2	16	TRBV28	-	TGTGCCAGCAGTTCCGCAAGGGAGGGTTCTAACTATGGCTACACCTTC	CASSSAREGSNYGYTF
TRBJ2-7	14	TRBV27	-	TGTGCCAGCAGTTTAACAGGGACCTCCTACGAGCAGTACTTC	CASSLTGTSYEQYF
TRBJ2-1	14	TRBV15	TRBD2	TGTGCCACCAGCCCGCGGGAGGGAGGGGATGAGCAGTTCTTC	CATSPREGGDEQFF
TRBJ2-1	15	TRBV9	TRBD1	TGTGCCAGCAGCGTCCCGGCAGGGGGCCTCAATGAGCAGTTCTTC	CASSVPAGGLNEQFF